These T cell receptor beta chains were read from a single sample in a study of cytotoxic CD8 clonotypes in ibrutinib-treated CLL. TCRdb's copy holds only in-frame clones and misses some; the assay was immunoSEQ multiplex PCR. Among around 310,000 clones, around four fifths were seen once, and the ten largest hold 6.5% to 8%. Here the sequenced sample was PBMCs, taken before ibrutinib treatment. Source of these receptors: a human donor with chronic lymphocytic leukemia. The CDR3 runs from the conserved cysteine through the conserved F or W. A D gene is named only where the DNA matches it firmly. Clone size appears in some rows only: once, few, many, or a class for an expanded clone.

D gene	J gene	clone size	V gene	CDR3 DNA	CDR3 protein
.	TRBJ2-7	.	TRBV7-2	TGTGCCAGCAGCTTAGCCTTTCAACCCCCCTACGAGCAGTACTTC	CASSLAFQPPYEQYF
TRBD1	TRBJ1-1	.	TRBV4-2	TGTGCCAGCAGCCAAGTATTACAGGGGCAAAACACTGAAGCTTTCTTT	CASSQVLQGQNTEAFF
TRBD2	TRBJ2-7	.	TRBV13	TGTGCCAGCAGCCGCAGCGGGAGTATCGAGCAGTACTTC	CASSRSGSIEQYF
TRBD1	TRBJ2-7	once	TRBV7-2	TGTGCCAGCAGCTTAGACTATACCCCGGGACAGGCATACTACGAGCAGTACTTC	CASSLDYTPGQAYYEQYF
TRBD2	TRBJ2-7	few	TRBV30	TGTGCCTGGAGGCGGGAGTACAAAGAGCAGTACTTC	CAWRREYKEQYF
TRBD1	TRBJ1-1	.	TRBV6-5	TGTGCCAGCAGCCTACCCAAACAGGGGCGTATGGTTGCTTTCTTT	CASSLPKQGRMVAFF
TRBD1	TRBJ1-1	.	TRBV7-3	TGTGCCAGCAGCTTAGCAGGGGGAATGAACACTGAAGCTTTCTTT	CASSLAGGMNTEAFF
TRBD1	TRBJ2-7	.	TRBV27	TGTGCCAGCACGGGACAGGGGGCCCACGAGCAGTACTTC	CASTGQGAHEQYF
.	TRBJ2-1	.	TRBV29-1	TGCAGCGTTGGAGGGGGGGGACCATGGTCCTACAATGAGCAGTTCTTC	CSVGGGGPWSYNEQFF
TRBD1	TRBJ2-7	.	TRBV5-1	TGCGCCAGCAGCTTCCAGGGGGCTAGGGAGCAGTACTTC	CASSFQGAREQYF
.	TRBJ2-7	.	TRBV2	TGTGCCAGCAGTGAAGAGTTGTCTACAAACGAGCAGTACTTC	CASSEELSTNEQYF
TRBD1	TRBJ1-4	once	TRBV29-1	TGCAGCGTTCAACAGGGGGCGCAGGCTAATGAAAAACTGTTTTTT	CSVQQGAQANEKLFF
.	TRBJ1-2	.	TRBV5-1	TGCGCCAGCAGCTTGGAGTGGGAGAACTATGGCTACACCTTC	CASSLEWENYGYTF
.	TRBJ1-4	.	TRBV30	TGTGCCGGGGGATTGGGAGCTAATGAAAAACTGTTTTTT	CAGGLGANEKLFF
TRBD2	TRBJ2-7	.	TRBV4-2	TGTGCCAGCAGCCAAGCTTCGCGGGAGGGGTACGAGCAGTACTTC	CASSQASREGYEQYF
.	TRBJ1-3	.	TRBV9	TGTGCCAGCAGCGTAGATGCAGCTGGAAACACCATATATTTT	CASSVDAAGNTIYF
.	TRBJ1-1	.	TRBV5-4	TGTGCCAGCACCTCAAAACTCCTGGGGGCTAGTGAAGCTTTCTTT	CASTSKLLGASEAFF
TRBD1	TRBJ1-5	.	TRBV5-6	TGTGCCAGCAGCTTGGTAGGGACAGGGAGTCAGCCCCAGCATTTT	CASSLVGTGSQPQHF
.	TRBJ2-3	few	TRBV7-3	TGTGCCAGCAGCTTAATTCCTGATCGCACAGATACGCAGTATTTT	CASSLIPDRTDTQYF
TRBD2	TRBJ2-3	few	TRBV4-3	TGCGCCAGCAGCCAAGGGCTTAGCGGGCGCGGGGCAGATACGCAGTATTTT	CASSQGLSGRGADTQYF
TRBD1	TRBJ1-5	.	TRBV5-8	TGTGCCAGCAGCTTGAAGAGGGCGGACAGGCGCAATCAGCCCCAGCATTTT	CASSLKRADRRNQPQHF
TRBD1	TRBJ2-2	once	TRBV4-2	TGTGCCAGCAGCCGGGGGACAGGGGAATCCGGCGGGGAGCTGTTTTTT	CASSRGTGESGGELFF
TRBD2	TRBJ2-7	.	TRBV29-1	TGCAGCGTTGAGAGGGAGGGAGTTAGCTCCTACGAGCAGTACTTC	CSVEREGVSSYEQYF
.	TRBJ2-3	.	TRBV18	TGTGCCAGCTCACCGATCGGAGATACGCAGTATTTT	CASSPIGDTQYF
.	TRBJ2-7	.	TRBV6-6	TGTGCCAGCAGTCGGGGCGGGCTAGTCCACGAGCAGTACTTC	CASSRGGLVHEQYF
TRBD1	TRBJ1-2	.	TRBV6-5	TGTGCCAGCGGAACAGGGGGGGGCTACACCTTC	CASGTGGGYTF
.	TRBJ1-6	once	TRBV4-2	TGTGCCAGCAGCCAAGATTCAACGGGGTATAATTCACCCCTCCACTTT	CASSQDSTGYNSPLHF
.	TRBJ1-2	few	TRBV2	TGTGCCAGCAGTGATCAGGAGAACTATGGCTACACCTTC	CASSDQENYGYTF
.	TRBJ1-4	.	TRBV5-6	TGTGCCAGCAGCCGGGACCCTCGAACTTCGGGTAATGAAAAACTGTTTTTT	CASSRDPRTSGNEKLFF
.	TRBJ2-3	.	TRBV7-9	TGTGCCAGCAGCTGGATTAATGGGGGGCAAACAGATACGCAGTATTTT	CASSWINGGQTDTQYF
.	TRBJ2-3	.	TRBV7-9	TGTGCCAGCAGCTCCACTGAGACAGATACGCAGTATTTT	CASSSTETDTQYF
TRBD1	TRBJ2-4	.	TRBV30	TGTGCCTGGAGCGCTGACAGGGTGGCCAAAAACATTCAGTACTTC	CAWSADRVAKNIQYF
.	TRBJ1-1	.	TRBV7-9	TGTGCCAGCAGCTCCCTTGGGGCGGACACTGAAGCTTTCTTT	CASSSLGADTEAFF
TRBD2	TRBJ2-7	.	TRBV13	TGTGCCAGCAGCTCAAAGGCTAGCGGCTCCTACGAGCAGTACTTC	CASSSKASGSYEQYF
TRBD1	TRBJ1-2	.	TRBV4-2	TGTGCCAGCAGCCGGGAAGGACAGGGGGCTGGCTACACCTTC	CASSREGQGAGYTF
TRBD1	TRBJ2-7	.	TRBV27	TGTGCCAGCAGTTTAAGGGGGACAGGGGGGAGTGTATACGAGCAGTACTTC	CASSLRGTGGSVYEQYF
TRBD1	TRBJ2-4	.	TRBV29-1	TGCAGCGTTGAAGACGGACAGGGGATCGGCAAAAACATTCAGTACTTC	CSVEDGQGIGKNIQYF
.	TRBJ2-7	.	TRBV2	TGTGCCAGCAGGAAGTTAACAGGGTTCTACGAGCAGTACTTC	CASRKLTGFYEQYF
TRBD1	TRBJ1-4	.	TRBV25-1	TGTGCCAGCAGCGCAGGGGGTTCAAATGAAAAACTGTTTTTT	CASSAGGSNEKLFF
.	TRBJ2-7	.	TRBV7-2	TGTGCCAGCAGCGTCAATGGGGGGATCTACGAGCAGTACTTC	CASSVNGGIYEQYF
.	TRBJ2-1	.	TRBV15	TGTGCCACCAGCAGAGAAGGTCTTAGTCGTGGACATGAGCAGTTCTTC	CATSREGLSRGHEQFF
TRBD1	TRBJ1-2	.	TRBV5-1	TGCGCCAGCAGCCCGACAGGGTTGGGTAACTATGGCTACACCTTC	CASSPTGLGNYGYTF
TRBD1	TRBJ1-1	.	TRBV6-5	TGTGCCAGCAGTTACACGGGACAGGACATGAACACTGAAGCTTTCTTT	CASSYTGQDMNTEAFF
.	TRBJ2-2	.	TRBV7-2	TGTGCCAGCAGCCGTGGTCAGGAATCTCTCACCGGGGAGCTGTTTTTT	CASSRGQESLTGELFF
.	TRBJ1-3	few	TRBV5-4	TGTGCCAGCAGTTATCCCATCTCTGGAAACACCATATATTTT	CASSYPISGNTIYF
.	TRBJ1-4	.	TRBV4-2	TGTGCCAGCAGCCAATGGACTAATCGTTTGGAAAAACTGTTTTTT	CASSQWTNRLEKLFF